What follows are 17 T cell receptor beta chains derived from one specimen sequenced in a study of T cell clones after liver transplantation. The method was immunoSEQ multiplex PCR; TCRdb's version includes in-frame clones alone and lacks a portion of them. The sample records around 110,000 clones, just over 90% being singletons. Specimen: CD4+ T cells from blood, collected 12 months after liver transplant. These receptors were taken from a human patient who received a liver transplant. The graft donor may have given rise to some T cells.

J is TRBJ1-4 and V is TRBV15; D not certain. This CDR3 is 12 amino acids long. Germline V gene data show CDR1 as LNHNV and CDR2 as YYDKDF (reference sequence). Between the trimmed V and J ends, which lost 4 bases and 8 bases, there was a span of 8 bases. Here the CDR3 DNA reads TGTGCCACCAGCAACCGCCTCGAAAAACTGTTTTTT. It codes for CATSNRLEKLFF.

This chain connects TRBV18 to TRBJ2-2; the D is unclear. Germline lookup yields CDR1 KGHSH and CDR2 LQKENI. The ends were cut back, 3 bases at V and 6 bases at J, with 11 bases in the middle. The CDR3 runs 14 residues. The CDR3 sequence is CASSPGSQPGELFF. The CDR3 nucleotides read TGTGCCAGCTCACCGGGGTCCCAGCCCGGGGAGCTGTTTTTT.

The genes are TRBV5-4 and TRBJ1-2, with 7 bases aligning to TRBD1. The germline gives CDR1 SGHNT, CDR2 YYREEE (reference sequence). V shed 5 bases, J shed 7 bases, and the junction held 11 bases outside the gene matches. This CDR3 contains 14 residues. CDR3 nucleotide sequence: TGTGCCAGCAGGCCCGGGACAGAAAAGGGTGGCTACACCTTC. Amino acids: CASRPGTEKGGYTF.

This clone was recorded a few times. The V gene is TRBV19, the J gene TRBJ2-1, with D unresolved. Germline V CDR1 and CDR2: LNHDA, SQIVND (reference sequence). There are 16 residues in the CDR3. The V end was cut by 10 bases, the J end by 8 bases, with 27 bases between. The CDR3 sequence is CATPSIPARPSYEQFF. The DNA for the CDR3 is TGTGCCACCCCTTCCATTCCGGCTCGTCCCTCCTATGAGCAGTTCTTC.

The chain joins TRBV2 to TRBJ2-7; 10 bases align to TRBD1. Unmatched junction bases numbered 6, after V lost 10 bases and J lost 6 bases. The CDR3 length is 12 residues. The germline V gene has CDR1 SNHLY and CDR2 FYNNEI. The CDR3 DNA reads TGTGCCAACCGGGACAGGGGCTCCGAGCAGTACTTC. Translated: CANRDRGSEQYF.

The rearrangement uses TRBV10-3 and TRBJ1-2; D remains ambiguous. The germline CDR1 and CDR2 sequences are ENHRY and SYGVKD. Trimming pared 3 bases from V and 2 bases from J, leaving 7 bases between. This CDR3 has 13 residues. Here the CDR3 reads CAISDQINYGYTF. CDR3 in DNA: TGTGCCATCAGTGATCAGATAAACTATGGCTACACCTTC.

The chain recombines TRBV18 with TRBJ2-5; possibly TRBD1 for D (6 bases). The CDR3 length is 13 residues. V lost 6 bases to trimming and J lost 1 base, with 9 bases between them. CDR1 is KGHSH, CDR2 LQKENI, per germline. Here the CDR3 reads CASSDSTQETQYF. The CDR3 DNA sequence: TGTGCCAGCTCGGACAGTACCCAAGAGACCCAGTACTTC.

This sequence joins TRBV28 and TRBJ2-3; perhaps TRBD2 as D (6 bases). Germline V gene data show CDR1 as MDHEN and CDR2 as SYDVKM. The CDR3 sequence is 16 residues long. The ends were cut back, 5 bases at V and 6 bases at J, with 21 bases in the middle. The CDR3 DNA is TGTGCCAGCAGTCCCCCTGGCGGGACCCCCGTGGATACGCAGTATTTT. It yields the protein CASSPPGGTPVDTQYF.

The chain employs TRBV5-1 and TRBJ2-1; 9 bases align to TRBD2. This CDR3 has 17 residues. V was clipped by 0 bases and J by 5 bases; unmatched bases: 9. The germline gives CDR1 SGHRS, CDR2 YFSETQ. The DNA for the CDR3 is TGCGCCAGCAGCTTGGGATTAGGACTAGCGTATGACAATGAGCAGTTCTTC. Translating gives CASSLGLGLAYDNEQFF.

The CDR3 DNA follows: TGTGCCAGCAGCTTGCCGGGAGGCGCCGAGACCCAGTACTTC. This codes for CASSLPGGAETQYF. The rearrangement joins TRBV5-4 to TRBJ2-5, with 7 positions matching TRBD2. Germline lookup yields CDR1 SGHNT and CDR2 YYREEE (reference sequence). V dropped 1 base and J dropped 5; count of bases not matched to a gene: 5. The CDR3 extends over 14 amino acids.

This sequence joins TRBV4-1 and TRBJ1-4, with 8 bases identical to TRBD1. The CDR3 is 15 amino acids. Germline CDR1 reads MGHRA; CDR2 reads YSYEKL. Trimming cost V 6 bases and J 8 bases; bases outside gene matches: 11. The CDR3 DNA sequence: TGCGCCAGCAGAGAATTCGGACAGGGTAGAGAAAAACTGTTTTTT. Its translation: CASREFGQGREKLFF.

This chain connects TRBV7-3 to TRBJ1-1, with D hard to call. V lost 4 bases to trimming and J lost 1 base, with 10 bases between them. CDR3 length equals 14 residues. Germline CDR1 SGHTA, CDR2 FQGTGA. DNA for the CDR3: TGTGCCAGCAGCTATTCGGGTCAGAACACTGAAGCTTTCTTT. It codes for CASSYSGQNTEAFF.

The rearrangement links TRBV18 to TRBJ2-5, with 7 bases identical to TRBD1. V was clipped by 3 bases and J by 2 bases; unmatched bases: 3. Germline V lookup: CDR1 KGHSH, CDR2 LQKENI. CDR3 length: 14 residues. As DNA, the CDR3 is TGTGCCAGCTCACCGGACAGGATACAAGAGACCCAGTACTTC. It translates to CASSPDRIQETQYF.

The chain uses TRBV28 and TRBJ1-4; TRBD1 might be the D (5 bases). V lost 9 bases to trimming and J lost 6 bases, with 17 bases between them. The CDR3 covers 14 residues. Germline assignment: CDR1 MDHEN and CDR2 SYDVKM. The CDR3 sequence is CASHWAGRDEKLFF. CDR3 nucleotide sequence: TGTGCCAGTCACTGGGCAGGGCGGGATGAAAAACTGTTTTTT.

V is TRBV4-3 and J is TRBJ1-2, with 8 bases fitting TRBD1. Trimming took 4 bases from V and 6 from J; bases not matched to a gene: 10. Germline V gene lookup returns CDR1 LGHNA and CDR2 YSLEER. The CDR3 contains 15 residues. The CDR3 DNA is TGCGCCAGCAGCCTAAGGCATGGACAGGGCGATGGCTACACCTTC. Translation: CASSLRHGQGDGYTF.

V usage is TRBV11-2 and J usage is TRBJ2-7, with TRBD2 matching 8 bases. The CDR3 loop spans 15 amino acids. The trim removed 5 bases at V and 1 base at J, leaving 7 bases unmatched. CDR1 SGHAT and CDR2 FQNNGV come from the germline V gene. The CDR3: CASSLGREVSYEQYF. The CDR3 DNA reads as TGTGCCAGCAGCCTGGGGCGGGAGGTGTCCTACGAGCAGTACTTC. The full variable domain, with the rest looked up from reference TRBV11-2 and TRBJ2-7, is EAGVAQSPRYKIIEKRQSVAFWCNPISGHATLYWYQQILGQGPKLLIQFQNNGVVDDSQLPKDRFSAERLKGVDSTLKIQPAKLEDSAVYLCASSLGREVSYEQYFGPGTRLTVT.

The chain employs TRBV7-8 and TRBJ2-7; D is uncertain. With 1 base removed from V and 3 bases from J, the gap between germline ends came to 1 base. The CDR3 extends over 11 amino acids. The V gene's germline CDR1 is SGHVS and CDR2 FQNEAQ. CDR3 DNA: TGTGCCAGCAGCTTAGACTACGAGCAGTACTTC. Protein product: CASSLDYEQYF.